This passage covers 3 T cell receptor beta chains from one sample sequenced in a study of blood T cell repertoires in COVID-19. The repertoire was sequenced with immunoSEQ multiplex PCR; TCRdb's copy has only in-frame clones and lacks some. Of roughly 100,000 clones listed, 75% to 95% are singletons. Sequenced: peripheral blood. These receptors were obtained from a man aged 18 to 35 with acute or convalescent COVID-19.

The chain recombines TRBV6-1 with TRBJ2-1; 12 bases match TRBD2. The CDR3 covers 18 residues. CDR1 and CDR2 (germline): MNHNS, SASEGT. The ends lost 1 base at V and 3 bases at J; junction bases unmatched: 7. CDR3: CASSEGLAGGGGYNEQFF. The DNA for the CDR3 is TGTGCCAGCAGTGAAGGGCTAGCGGGAGGGGGGGGCTACAATGAGCAGTTCTTC.

The chain carries TRBV5-6 and TRBJ1-5; 9 nucleotides agree with TRBD1. This CDR3 comprises 16 residues. V dropped 4 bases and J dropped 6; count of bases not matched to a gene: 11. The germline V gene encodes CDR1 SGHDT and CDR2 YYEEEE. This CDR3 is CASSAWGQGAIQPQHF. For the CDR3, the DNA is TGTGCCAGCAGCGCGTGGGGACAGGGTGCTATTCAGCCCCAGCATTTT.

V usage is TRBV12-5 and J usage is TRBJ1-3, with 10 bases identical to TRBD1. The length of the CDR3 is 17 residues. J gave up 2 bases and V 3 bases, and 7 bases lay outside the gene matches. Germline V lookup: CDR1 LGHNT, CDR2 FRNRAP. In nucleotides, the CDR3 is TGTGCTAGTGGTTTCGCCACCGGGACAGGGGCTGGAAACACCATATATTTT. Translated: CASGFATGTGAGNTIYF.